Listed below are T cell receptor beta chains from one sample, sequenced in a study of CD8+CD57+ T cells in acquired aplastic anemia. One entry per CDR3 protein, called by TCRdb with MiXCR from the reads. Here the sample spans under 150,000 distinct CDR3 sequences, approximately 36% being singletons. The sequencing input was sorted CD4+, CD8+, or CD8+CD57+ T cells (not recorded which) from PBMCs. These receptors were collected from a human donor with aplastic anemia. Both conserved end residues are part of each CDR3. Fields, in order: J gene, V gene, D gene, clone size, CDR3 protein, CDR3 DNA. D genes are given only for firm matches. Not all rows give a size; the values are once, few, many and, for expanded clones, a class.

>TRBJ2-3|TRBV11-1|TRBD2|-
CASSQTGLAGGDTQYF
TGTGCCAGCAGTCAAACCGGACTAGCGGGCGGGGATACGCAGTATTTT
>TRBJ2-3|TRBV24-1|-|-
CATSGAGGNEQYF
TGTGCCACCAGTGGAGCCGGAGGCAATGAGCAGTATTTT
>TRBJ1-1|TRBV5-1|TRBD1|many
CASSLGQVNTEAFF
TGCGCCAGCAGCCTGGGACAGGTGAACACTGAAGCTTTCTTT
>TRBJ2-7|TRBV29-1|-|many
CSVGSYYEQYF
TGCAGCGTTGGATCTTACTACGAGCAGTACTTC
>TRBJ1-6|TRBV7-2|TRBD1|-
CASSLTGAGQSLHF
TGTGCCAGCAGCTTAACAGGGGCAGGTCAGTCCCTCCACTTT
>TRBJ1-6|TRBV7-2|-|-
CASRSGSSYNSPLHF
TGTGCCAGCAGATCAGGGTCGTCCTATAATTCACCCCTCCACTTT
>TRBJ1-6|TRBV2|TRBD1|few
CASSGIRDRGSPLHF
TGTGCCAGCAGTGGAATACGGGACAGGGGATCACCCCTCCACTTT
>TRBJ1-2|TRBV6-1|-|-
CASSGTGGYGYTF
TGTGCCAGCAGTGGAACGGGGGGGTATGGCTACACCTTC
>TRBJ2-7|TRBV7-9|-|-
CASSFRRDYEQYF
TGTGCCAGCAGCTTCCGGAGGGATTACGAGCAGTACTTC
>TRBJ2-4|TRBV6-1|-|-
CASSERGLAKNIQYF
TGTGCCAGCAGTGAACGGGGGTTAGCCAAAAACATTCAGTACTTC
>TRBJ2-2|TRBV6-1|TRBD2|few
CAASRGVTGELFF
TGTGCCGCCTCTCGGGGGGTGACCGGGGAGCTGTTTTTT
>TRBJ1-1|TRBV29-1|TRBD1|many
CSAGDREAFF
TGCAGCGCAGGGGACAGGGAGGCTTTCTTT
>TRBJ1-5|TRBV25-1|-|many
CASSEFPQHF
TGTGCCAGCAGTGAGTTCCCCCAGCATTTT
>TRBJ1-1|TRBV9|-|many
CASSVVSLRGAEAFF
TGTGCCAGCAGCGTAGTGTCTCTTAGAGGCGCTGAAGCTTTCTTT
>TRBJ2-2|TRBV19|TRBD1|-
CASSPGQGGNTGELFF
TGTGCCAGTAGTCCCGGACAGGGTGGGAACACCGGGGAGCTGTTTTTT
>TRBJ2-7|TRBV11-2|-|many
CASSLAGYSEQYF
TGTGCCAGCAGCTTAGCAGGGTACAGCGAGCAGTACTTC
>TRBJ2-7|TRBV7-2|TRBD1|-
CASSLRDRAYEQYF
TGTGCCAGCAGCTTACGGGACAGGGCCTACGAGCAGTACTTC
>TRBJ2-5|TRBV15|-|-
CAISKGQQKETQYF
TGTGCCATCAGCAAAGGACAGCAAAAAGAGACCCAGTACTTC
>TRBJ1-5|TRBV5-7|-|many
CASPRGQPQHF
TGTGCCAGCCCACGGGGTCAGCCCCAGCATTTT
>TRBJ2-1|TRBV5-5|-|-
CASSIGARNEQFF
TGTGCCAGCAGCATCGGTGCGCGTAATGAGCAGTTCTTC
>TRBJ2-1|TRBV11-2|TRBD2|-
CASSSQRERNNEQFF
TGTGCCAGCAGCTCCCAGCGGGAGAGGAACAATGAGCAGTTCTTC
>TRBJ1-2|TRBV27|TRBD1|many
CASSLSGQGPTYGYTF
TGTGCCAGCAGTTTATCGGGACAGGGGCCGACCTATGGCTACACCTTC
>TRBJ2-3|TRBV20-1|-|-
CSARIIAESTDTQYF
TGCAGTGCTAGGATAATAGCGGAAAGCACAGATACGCAGTATTTT
>TRBJ1-4|TRBV4-1|-|many
CASSQAGGAEEKLFF
TGCGCCAGCAGCCAAGCGGGGGGGGCCGAGGAAAAACTGTTTTTT
>TRBJ2-7|TRBV19|-|-
CASSITPGGGHEQYF
TGTGCCAGTAGTATCACCCCAGGGGGGGGCCACGAGCAGTACTTC
>TRBJ2-7|TRBV28|-|many
CASSLTGLTYEQYF
TGTGCCAGCAGTTTAACCGGGCTGACCTACGAGCAGTACTTC
>TRBJ1-5|TRBV6-1|-|many
CASSTTGWLWPQHF
TGTGCCAGCAGTACTACAGGGTGGCTTTGGCCCCAGCATTTT
>TRBJ2-3|TRBV11-2|-|many
CASSPEANTQYF
TGTGCCAGCAGCCCCGAGGCTAATACGCAGTATTTT
>TRBJ1-2|TRBV14|-|many
CASSQNSYGYTF
TGTGCCAGCAGCCAAAACAGCTATGGCTACACCTTC
>TRBJ1-1|TRBV12-3/TRBV12-4|TRBD1|many
CASSLGRGTEAFF
TGTGCCAGCAGTTTAGGCAGGGGGACTGAAGCTTTCTTT
>TRBJ1-6|TRBV4-2|-|-
CASSQGGIGPYNSPLHF
TGTGCCAGCAGCCAAGGGGGGATTGGACCCTATAATTCACCCCTCCACTTT
>TRBJ2-7|TRBV19|-|-
CASSKQSVSYEQYF
TGTGCCAGTAGTAAACAGTCGGTATCCTACGAGCAGTACTTC
>TRBJ1-5|TRBV12-3/TRBV12-4|-|-
CASRLVGVSQPQHF
TGTGCCAGCAGGTTGGTAGGGGTGAGTCAGCCCCAGCATTTT
>TRBJ2-1|TRBV12-3/TRBV12-4|TRBD1|many
CASSGTDYNEQFF
TGTGCCAGCAGTGGGACAGATTACAATGAGCAGTTCTTC
>TRBJ1-4|TRBV20-1|TRBD1|many
CSATVPGQGAMAKLFF
TGCAGTGCTACAGTTCCGGGACAGGGGGCGATGGCAAAACTGTTTTTT
>TRBJ2-7|TRBV7-8|-|once
CASSYTGPYEQYF
TGTGCCAGCAGCTACACAGGGCCCTACGAGCAGTACTTC
>TRBJ1-6|TRBV7-7|-|-
CASSLDGYSPLHF
TGTGCCAGCAGCTTAGACGGGTATTCACCCCTCCACTTT
>TRBJ2-2|TRBV2|-|-
CASSRGAGELSF
TGTGCCAGCAGCAGGGGGGCCGGGGAGCTGTCTTTT
>TRBJ1-2|TRBV29-1|TRBD1|-
CSAPDREIYGYTF
TGCAGCGCTCCGGACAGGGAGATCTATGGCTACACCTTC
>TRBJ2-3|TRBV14|TRBD2|many
CASSQRIAGDYTDTQYF
TGTGCCAGCAGCCAGAGAATAGCGGGGGACTACACAGATACGCAGTATTTT